These 14 T cell receptor beta chains were sequenced from one sample in a study of CD8 T cells in ankylosing spondylitis. TCRdb re-derived calls from the 5' RACE reads in MiXCR, one entry per CDR3 protein. The table lists under 450,000 distinct CDR3 sequences, around 20% of them singletons. Sequencing was performed on blood, either unsorted or a sorted T cell fraction (not recorded which). These TCRs come from a male donor with ankylosing spondylitis or in good health (not recorded which).

The rearrangement uses TRBV5-1 and TRBJ2-7; D ambiguous. The CDR3 length is 12 residues. Trimming removed 6 bases from V and 5 bases from J, with 12 bases in between. Germline V gene data show CDR1 as SGHRS and CDR2 as YFSETQ. CDR3 region: CASTDSPNEQYF. CDR3 nucleotides: TGCGCCAGCACCGACTCACCCAACGAGCAGTACTTC.

The chain is built from TRBV20-1 and TRBJ2-7; D perhaps matches TRBD1 (6 bases). The V end was cut by 0 bases, the J end by 3 bases, with 9 bases between. CDR3 size: 13 residues. CDR1 is DFQATT, CDR2 SNEGSKA, per germline (reference sequence). CDR3 region: CSARDLRGYEQYF. CDR3 bases: TGCAGTGCTAGAGATCTCAGGGGCTACGAGCAGTACTTC.

This clonotype was recorded a few times. The rearrangement joins TRBV9 to TRBJ1-2; D is uncertain. Germline V gene sequence: CDR1 SGDLS, CDR2 YYNGEE. This CDR3 has 15 amino acids. With 1 base removed from V and 2 bases from J, the gap between germline ends came to 12 bases. The CDR3 DNA is TGTGCCAGCAGCGTATCGGCAGGATTAAACTATGGCTACACCTTC. This translates into CASSVSAGLNYGYTF. Variable domain in full (rest from reference TRBV9 and TRBJ1-2): DSGVTQTPKHLITATGQRVTLRCSPRSGDLSVYWYQQSLDQGLQFLIQYYNGEERAKGNILERFSAQQFPDLHSELNLSSLELGDSALYFCASSVSAGLNYGYTFGSGTRLTVV.

The table lists this clonotype with a few counts. The J gene is TRBJ2-3, the V gene TRBV15, with a tentative D call TRBD2 (5 bases). The V gene lost 1 base and the J gene lost 12 bases, with 17 bases spanning the gap. CDR3 length: 14 residues. Germline-derived CDR1 and CDR2 are LNHNV and YYDKDF (reference sequence). Written as DNA, the CDR3 is TGTGCCACCAGCAGAGTGGTGGAACGGGAACCCCAGTATTTT. Translated: CATSRVVEREPQYF.

Written as DNA, the CDR3 is TGTGCCAGCAGTTTAAAAATGGGGGACAGGGACTACGAGCAGTACTTC. Translated: CASSLKMGDRDYEQYF. This sequence joins TRBV12-3 or TRBV12-4 and TRBJ2-7; 9 bases fit TRBD1. V lost 2 bases and J lost 3; bases outside the gene matches: 8. The CDR3 sequence is 16 residues long.

The rearrangement uses TRBV5-1 and TRBJ2-7; 8 bases are shared with TRBD2. In germline, CDR1 is SGHRS, CDR2 YFSETQ. V gave up 4 bases and J gave up 7 bases; unmatched junction bases: 10. The CDR3 is 14 residues long. The DNA for the CDR3 is TGCGCCAGCAGCAAAGGACTAGCCGGTGAAGAGCAGTACTTC. Translating gives CASSKGLAGEEQYF.

This clonotype was seen more than once but under ten times. The rearrangement joins TRBV9 to TRBJ2-3; no firm D call. Germline CDR1 is SGDLS and CDR2 is YYNGEE. Trimming cost V 0 bases and J 5 bases, with 19 bases left between them. CDR3 length equals 17 residues. The CDR3 DNA is TGTGCCAGCAGCGTAGCCCCTGAGGCGAGGATGGTAGATACGCAGTATTTT. Amino acids: CASSVAPEARMVDTQYF.

Only a few counts were recorded for this clonotype. This chain links TRBV9 with TRBJ1-1, with TRBD1 matching over 9 bases. The trim removed 3 bases at V and 2 bases at J, leaving 8 bases unmatched. CDR1 and CDR2 from the germline V gene are SGDLS and YYNGEE. This CDR3 region has 16 residues. CDR3 in DNA: TGTGCCAGCAGCGCCCGAGGGGGACAGGGCAACACTGAAGCTTTCTTT. This codes for CASSARGGQGNTEAFF.

This rearrangement joins TRBV29-1 to TRBJ1-4; a weak D match, TRBD1 (5 bases). Germline-derived CDR1 and CDR2 are SQVTM and ANQGSEA. The CDR3 is made up of 15 amino acids. The ends were cut back, 4 bases at V and 0 bases at J, with 12 bases in the middle. The CDR3 DNA reads TGCAGCGTTGGAGGCGGACAAACAACTAATGAAAAACTGTTTTTT. Translated, it gives CSVGGGQTTNEKLFF.

V is TRBV7-9 and J is TRBJ2-1; D is tentatively TRBD1 or TRBD2 (5 bases each). Trimming shortened V by 6 bases and J by 10 bases, and 16 bases separated the two germline ends. The CDR3 has 13 residues. The V gene's germline CDR1 is SEHNR and CDR2 FQNEAQ (reference sequence). The CDR3 coding sequence is TGTGCCAGCAGGCCCGGGACGACCAGCGAGCAGTTCTTC. Its protein product is CASRPGTTSEQFF.

This chain uses TRBV5-6 with TRBJ2-1; D possibly uses TRBD1 or TRBD2 (5 bases each). Germline V gene data show CDR1 as SGHDT and CDR2 as YYEEEE. Trimming removed 6 bases at V and 8 bases at J, with 15 bases between. The CDR3 contains 13 residues. This CDR3 reads CASNLPRGDEQFF. The CDR3 DNA reads as TGTGCCAGCAACCTGCCGAGGGGTGATGAGCAGTTCTTC. Filled out from reference TRBV5-6 and TRBJ2-1, the complete variable domain reads DAGVTQSPTHLIKTRGQQVTLRCSPKSGHDTVSWYQQALGQGPQFIFQYYEEEERQRGNFPDRFSGHQFPNYSSELNVNALLLGDSALYLCASNLPRGDEQFFGPGTRLTVL.

This chain uses TRBV6-5 with TRBJ2-1; D is possibly TRBD1 or TRBD2 (6 bases each). Trimming pared 4 bases from V and 4 bases from J, leaving 14 bases between. The CDR3 length is 15 residues. Germline CDR1 and CDR2: MNHEY and SVGAGI. The CDR3 nucleotides are TGTGCCAGCAGTTCATACGGGGGCAGATACAATGAGCAGTTCTTC. As protein: CASSSYGGRYNEQFF.

The chain has TRBV11-1 and TRBJ2-3, with 8 bases aligning to TRBD1. J gave up 0 bases and V 5 bases, and 13 bases lay outside the gene matches. This CDR3 is 18 amino acids long. Germline V CDR1 and CDR2: SGHAT, FQDESV (reference sequence). CDR3 nucleotides: TGTGCCAGCAGCCGATACTCGACAGGGGAACCCAGCACAGATACGCAGTATTTT. This translates into CASSRYSTGEPSTDTQYF.

This clonotype was counted a few times. V is TRBV7-6 and J is TRBJ2-1, with D possibly TRBD2 on 7 matching bases. Germline CDR1 reads SGHVS; CDR2 reads FNYEAQ. V gave up 1 base and J gave up 8 bases, with 12 bases separating them. The CDR3 length is 14 residues. The CDR3 spells CASSLGGGGDEQFF. CDR3 DNA sequence: TGTGCCAGCAGCTTAGGGGGGGGCGGGGATGAGCAGTTCTTC.